This TCR beta chain was sequenced in a study of T-cell memory formation after mild COVID-19. Study-wide findings and caveats: From day 15 to 85, contracting clones were balanced between CD4 and CD8, whereas later expanders leaned toward CD4+. The finding that pre-infection memory included some responding clones suggested that cross-reactive memory joined. Shrinking CD4+ clones resided mostly in CM and EM, and CD8+ ones in EMRA.

A note on this clonotype: Its antigen is unidentified.

TCRdb reprocessed the 5' RACE reads via MiXCR and lists one record per CDR3 protein. The sample includes about 320,000 distinct CDR3 sequences, 13% to 15% of them seen just once. The sequence derives from a man between 18 and 35 years old who had mild COVID-19 (a few samples of this study predate the infection). Cell type and time point are not known. Sample: PBMCs or a T cell subset sorted from them (not recorded which).

CDR3 coding DNA: TGTGCCAGCAGGGCGGTTCGCGAGCAGTACGTC. This translates into CASRAVREQYV. V and J are TRBV2 and TRBJ2-7; D uncertain. Trimming removed 6 bases at V and 6 bases at J, with 9 bases between. Germline V gene sequence: CDR1 SNHLY, CDR2 FYNNEI. The CDR3 contains 11 residues.